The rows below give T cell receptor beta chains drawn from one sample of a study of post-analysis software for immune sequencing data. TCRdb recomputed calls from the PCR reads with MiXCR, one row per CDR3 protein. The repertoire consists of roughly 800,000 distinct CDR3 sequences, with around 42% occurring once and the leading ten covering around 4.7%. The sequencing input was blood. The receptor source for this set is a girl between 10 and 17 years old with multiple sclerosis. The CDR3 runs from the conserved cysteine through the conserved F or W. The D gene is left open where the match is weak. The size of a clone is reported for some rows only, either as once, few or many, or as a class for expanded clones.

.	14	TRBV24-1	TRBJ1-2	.	CATSDVQGSYGYTF	TGTGCCACCAGTGATGTGCAGGGATCCTATGGCTACACCTTC
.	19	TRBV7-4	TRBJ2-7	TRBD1	CASSPDPSLTGGLIYEQYF	TGTGCCAGTAGCCCCGACCCCTCCTTGACAGGGGGCTTGATCTACGAGCAGTACTTC
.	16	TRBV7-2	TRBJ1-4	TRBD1	CASSLAVGQPNEKLFF	TGTGCCAGCAGCTTAGCGGTGGGACAGCCTAATGAAAAACTGTTTTTT
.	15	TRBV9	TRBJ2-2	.	CASSVDVKNTGELFF	TGTGCCAGCAGCGTAGACGTGAAGAACACCGGGGAGCTGTTTTTT
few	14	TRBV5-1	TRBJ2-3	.	CASSFRGSKDTQYF	TGCGCCAGCAGCTTCAGGGGTTCGAAAGATACGCAGTATTTT
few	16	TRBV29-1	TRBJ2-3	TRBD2	CSVDGASGYSTDTQYF	TGCAGCGTTGACGGGGCTAGCGGGTATAGCACAGATACGCAGTATTTT
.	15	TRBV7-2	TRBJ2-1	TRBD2	CASSSTSGGFNEQFF	TGTGCCAGCAGCTCGACTAGCGGGGGGTTCAATGAGCAGTTCTTC
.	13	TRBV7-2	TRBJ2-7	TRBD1	CASSDRGFYEQYF	TGTGCCAGCAGCGACAGGGGCTTCTACGAGCAGTACTTC
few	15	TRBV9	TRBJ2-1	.	CASSVVSTPSNEQFF	TGTGCCAGCAGCGTAGTGTCTACCCCTTCCAATGAGCAGTTCTTC
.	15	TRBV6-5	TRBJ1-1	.	CASSYSAGAPSEAFF	TGTGCCAGCAGTTACTCGGCAGGGGCCCCCTCTGAAGCTTTCTTT
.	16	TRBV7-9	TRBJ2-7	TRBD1	CASSPPPGQGGHEQYF	TGTGCCAGCAGTCCACCGCCGGGACAGGGTGGCCACGAGCAGTACTTC
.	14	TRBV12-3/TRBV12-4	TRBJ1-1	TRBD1	CASSTGTVATEAFF	TGTGCCAGTTCCACCGGGACAGTTGCCACTGAAGCTTTCTTT
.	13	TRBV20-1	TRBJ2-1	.	CSARSDRYNEQFF	TGCAGTGCTAGATCCGACAGATACAATGAGCAGTTCTTC
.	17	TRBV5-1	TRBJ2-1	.	CASNGRVGNSPYNEQFF	TGCGCCAGCAATGGCAGGGTGGGGAACTCGCCCTACAATGAGCAGTTCTTC
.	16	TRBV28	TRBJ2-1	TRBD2	CASSHSRLAGGGEQFF	TGTGCCAGCAGTCATTCCCGGTTAGCGGGAGGAGGTGAGCAGTTCTTC
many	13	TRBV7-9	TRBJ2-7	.	CASSLGSPYEQYF	TGTGCCAGCAGCCTGGGGAGCCCCTACGAGCAGTACTTC
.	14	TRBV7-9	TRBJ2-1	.	CASGPTYSAHEQFF	TGTGCCAGCGGCCCAACCTATAGCGCCCATGAGCAGTTCTTC
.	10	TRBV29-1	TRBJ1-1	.	CSGGHPEAFF	TGCAGCGGAGGACATCCCGAAGCTTTCTTT
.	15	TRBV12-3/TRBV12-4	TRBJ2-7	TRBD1	CASSSTGTGGHEQYF	TGTGCCAGCAGTTCAACCGGGACAGGGGGCCACGAGCAGTACTTC
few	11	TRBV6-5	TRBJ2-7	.	CASNGPYEQYF	TGTGCCAGCAATGGGCCCTACGAGCAGTACTTC
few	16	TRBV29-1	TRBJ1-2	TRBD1	CSVGDRRFKIDYGYTF	TGCAGCGTGGGGGACAGGCGCTTCAAAATAGATTATGGCTACACCTTC
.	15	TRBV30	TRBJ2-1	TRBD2	CAWTMGLADTNKQFF	TGTGCCTGGACCATGGGACTAGCGGACACCAATAAGCAGTTCTTC
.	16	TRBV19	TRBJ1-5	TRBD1	CASKIGTGKANQPQHF	TGTGCCAGTAAAATCGGGACAGGGAAAGCCAATCAGCCCCAGCATTTT
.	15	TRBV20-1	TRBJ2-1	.	CSARLLAVSYNEQFF	TGCAGTGCTCGACTACTAGCTGTCTCCTACAATGAGCAGTTCTTC
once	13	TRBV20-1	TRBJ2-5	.	CSARETRKETQYF	TGCAGTGCTAGGGAAACTAGAAAAGAGACCCAGTACTTC
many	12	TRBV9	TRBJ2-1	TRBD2	CASSRTSLEQFF	TGTGCCAGCAGCCGGACTAGCTTGGAGCAGTTCTTC
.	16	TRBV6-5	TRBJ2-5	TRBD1	CASSTSGTGGQETQYF	TGTGCCAGCAGTACGTCCGGGACAGGGGGCCAAGAGACCCAGTACTTC
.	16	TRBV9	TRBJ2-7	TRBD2	CASSTREVASKYEQYF	TGTGCCAGCAGCACCCGGGAGGTAGCGAGCAAATACGAGCAGTACTTC
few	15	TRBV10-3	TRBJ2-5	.	CAISEPFRYQETQYF	TGTGCCATCAGTGAGCCGTTTAGGTACCAAGAGACCCAGTACTTC
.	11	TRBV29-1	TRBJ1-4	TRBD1	CSVSTGDGVFF	TGCAGCGTTTCAACAGGGGATGGAGTGTTTTTT
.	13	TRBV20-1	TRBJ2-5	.	CSARTRPLKEQYF	TGCAGTGCTAGAACCCGGCCCTTAAAGGAGCAGTACTTC
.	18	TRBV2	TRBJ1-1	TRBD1	CASSDPFATGGINTEAFF	TGTGCCAGCAGTGATCCCTTTGCCACAGGGGGGATAAACACTGAAGCTTTCTTT
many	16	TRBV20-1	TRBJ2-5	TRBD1	CSAREFRDRDQETQYF	TGCAGTGCTAGAGAGTTTAGGGACAGAGATCAAGAGACCCAGTACTTC
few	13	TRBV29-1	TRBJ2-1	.	CSVRGVSYNEQFF	TGCAGCGTTAGAGGCGTTTCTTACAATGAGCAGTTCTTC
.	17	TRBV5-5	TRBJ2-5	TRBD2	CASSSSLAEDVLETQYF	TGTGCCAGCAGCTCGTCCCTAGCGGAGGATGTGTTGGAGACCCAGTACTTC